This T cell receptor (beta chain) was sequenced during a study of cytomegalovirus exposure and HLA in healthy donors. For this clone: Its target is not known.

Findings and limits, study-wide: HLA-A and HLA-B allele assignments for most subjects were reportedly predicted accurately using TCR beta sequences. High sensitivity and specificity were reportedly achieved when the classifier diagnosed cytomegalovirus status.

With 60 Vbeta and 13 Jbeta primers, the PCR was carried out. Here immunoSEQ multiplex PCR was the method, and the copy in TCRdb shows in-frame clones only, minus some. The repertoire holds about 99,000 clones, around 80% seen once, with 5% to 6% in the top ten. The source is a woman aged 18-35 years in good health and CMV-seropositive. The material sequenced was PBMCs.

CDR3 region: CASSPGDRGPYGYTF. CDR3 sequence (DNA): TGCGCCAGCAGCCCCGGGGACAGGGGGCCGTATGGCTACACCTTC. V is TRBV4-1 and J is TRBJ1-2; TRBD1 aligns across 12 bases. Germline V lookup: CDR1 MGHRA, CDR2 YSYEKL. V was clipped by 4 bases and J by 5 bases; unmatched bases: 5. The CDR3 is 15 amino acids.